This TCR beta chain derives from a study of graft-versus-host responses after intestinal transplantation (dated by TCRdb to about 2021). In the study overall: The transplants that recipients got were multivisceral, liver-intestinal, or isolated intestinal. Rather than going through the commercial service, samples from a few later patients were sequenced in-house on an Illumina MiSeq and processed with MiXCR. A peak of at least 4% donor T cells among recipient peripheral blood mononuclear cells was the definition used for donor T cell macrochimerism. To identify alloreactive clones, pre-transplant mixed lymphocyte reaction products were sequenced and compared with unstimulated pre-transplant donor and recipient T cells. The cohort enrolled 24 intestinal transplant recipients, one of whom was a retransplant, and a few patients without pretransplant specimens were excluded. Bulk TCR-beta CDR3 sequencing was used to track graft-versus-host and host-versus-graft alloreactive T cell clones in the graft, circulation and bone marrow after intestinal transplantation. Every recipient was given anti-thymocyte globulin induction, followed by roughly 3 years of maintenance tacrolimus and steroids. What the authors observed across the whole study: Early after transplant, declines in HvG clones were associated with peak levels of circulating GvH clones. GvH clones were detected in recipient bone marrow, and some appeared earlier in ileal mucosa or blood, consistent with an intestinal mucosal origin. Conclusions were limited by the relatively low number and heterogeneity of intestinal transplant patients. In the allografts of patients with donor T cell macrochimerism, GvH to HvG T cell clonal ratios were high.

The CDR3 holds 15 amino acids from the cysteine to the phenylalanine. Of all the DNA, just the CDR3 is kept, 45 bases in frame from base 1. The germline V gene (reference sequence) supplies CDR1 GTSNPN and CDR2 SVGIG. The junction shows trimming of 4 bases on V and 0 bases on J, and the gene matches do not reach 4 bases of it. Libraries were built with the immunoSEQ multiplex PCR assay. For most patients, genomic DNA was isolated with the Qiagen DNeasy Blood and Tissue Kit and shipped frozen to Adaptive Biotechnologies for TCR sequencing. For most patients, high-throughput TCR-beta CDR3 sequencing of genomic DNA was performed by Adaptive Biotechnologies. The study's processing was this. Adaptive's ImmunoSEQ software supplied the TCR sequencing data for under 20 patients, while MiXCR and VDJtools were used to process a few other patients. To correct CD4 versus CD8 sorting errors, sequences present in both subsets at a frequency ratio below 5:1 were removed. CDR3 nucleotide sequences shared by donor and recipient were removed because the origin of these sequences could not be assigned. Alloreactive clones required at least 2-fold expansion over unstimulated cells and minimum CFSE-low frequency of 0.002% (template counts) or 0.001% (read counts). Mappable clones were those detected in sequenced pre-transplant spleen, lymph node, or MLR CFSE-low populations of the donor or recipient. Cumulative frequency of alloreactive clones was calculated as a percentage of all sequences weighted by copy number. The clones in this table, taken by TCRdb from immuneACCESS, are in-frame only. Not every clone is retained; where verified, under half of the shortfall comes from an unresolved V gene, and the cause of the rest is unknown. The DNA was the basis for D and trimming; V, J and clone size are from that table. Across this sample there are about 100,000 clones, with more than 85% seen only once. Over 0.75% of the sample is held by the ten biggest clonotypes.

The time point label of this sample denotes: cells obtained before transplantation from donor or recipient. CD3+CD4+ and CD3+CD8+ populations were FACS-sorted from unstimulated pre-transplant donor and recipient cells taken from spleen or lymph nodes. As concerns this clone: The target of this receptor is not known. No qualities accompany the bases; no much larger clone lies one base away.

The sample was unstimulated CD4+ T cells sorted from spleen or lymph node cells, taken before transplant. The rearranged segments are TRBV30 and TRBJ1-3; 9 junctional bases match TRBD1. The sequence derives from a human donor who was the organ donor for an intestinal transplant. In nucleotides, the sequence is TGTGCCTGGAACCGGGACAGGGTCTCTGGAAACACCATATATTTT. This is translated as CAWNRDRVSGNTIYF.